One sample yielded the 24 T cell receptor beta chains listed below, sequenced in a study of T cells in Graves' hyperthyroidism and ophthalmopathy. TCR beta CDR3 regions were amplified from RNA. TCR CDR3 regions were first amplified by RT-PCR with HTBI primers. TCRdb recomputed calls from the multiplex PCR reads with MiXCR, one row per CDR3 protein. The sample yields hundreds of thousands of distinct CDR3 sequences, about 12% seen once. The specimen sequenced was blood. The receptors were sampled from a woman aged 18-30 years with Graves' hyperthyroidism.

There are a few counts of this clonotype. A single base separates this from a much larger clone, so it may be a read error. The chain joins TRBV28 to TRBJ2-5; D perhaps matches TRBD2 (7 bases). From germline, CDR1 is MDHEN and CDR2 SYDVKM. CDR3 size: 13 residues. The ends were cut back, 11 bases at V and 1 base at J, with 14 bases in the middle. CDR3 residues: CALGGACQETQYF. The DNA of the CDR3 is TGTGCCCTTGGGGGGGCGTGCCAAGAGACCCAGTACTTC.

This clonotype was detected many times. The V and J genes are TRBV12-3 or TRBV12-4 and TRBJ1-2, with D unclear. The CDR3 is 16 residues long. Between the trimmed V and J ends, which lost 3 bases and 4 bases, there was a span of 18 bases. The CDR3 reads CASSFRGWVEGYGYTF. The CDR3 DNA reads as TGTGCCAGCAGTTTTCGTGGGTGGGTAGAGGGCTATGGCTACACCTTC.

This clonotype has at least ten counts. The chain carries TRBV28 and TRBJ2-3, with a tentative D call TRBD1 (6 bases). Germline CDR1 and CDR2: MDHEN and SYDVKM. There are 15 residues in the CDR3. The V end lost 5 bases, the J end lost 6 bases, and 18 bases lay between the germline ends. This CDR3 is CASSGWGQGRDTQYF. The DNA for the CDR3 is TGTGCCAGCAGTGGATGGGGGCAGGGGCGCGATACGCAGTATTTT.

This clonotype was observed at least ten times. The rearrangement joins TRBV7-9 to TRBJ2-1; D call uncertain. Germline V lookup: CDR1 SEHNR, CDR2 FQNEAQ (reference sequence). This CDR3 is built from 13 residues. With 5 bases removed from V and 9 bases from J, the gap between germline ends came to 14 bases. The DNA of the CDR3 is TGTGCCAGCAGCACGCGACCCGTCGGTGAGCAGTTCTTC. It translates to CASSTRPVGEQFF. The full variable domain, rest sourced from reference TRBV7-9 and TRBJ2-1, is DTGVSQNPRHKITKRGQNVTFRCDPISEHNRLYWYRQTLGQGPEFLTYFQNEAQLEKSRLLSDRFSAERPKGSFSTLEIQRTEQGDSAMYLCASSTRPVGEQFFGPGTRLTVL.

This clonotype has a handful of counts. The chain recombines TRBV7-3 with TRBJ2-2; D call uncertain. V was pared by 0 bases and J by 6 bases, with 8 bases between. CDR3 size: 14 residues. Germline CDR1 reads SGHTA; CDR2 reads FQGTGA. The CDR3 region is CASSLTPSSGELFF. CDR3 coding DNA: TGTGCCAGCAGCTTAACGCCTAGTTCCGGGGAGCTGTTTTTT.

In its sample, this clonotype was seen many times. The genes are TRBV5-1 and TRBJ2-3, with 12 bases aligning to TRBD1. Germline V gene sequence: CDR1 SGHRS, CDR2 YFSETQ. The junction had 4 bases not matched to a gene; V was cut back by 2 bases and J by 3 bases. This CDR3 comprises 16 residues. CDR3 nucleotide sequence: TGCGCCAGCAGCTTCTCGGGACAGGGGGCAACAGATACGCAGTATTTT. As protein: CASSFSGQGATDTQYF.

V is TRBV27 and J is TRBJ2-2, with D perhaps matching TRBD2 (5 bases). This CDR3 region has 15 residues. V dropped 6 bases and J dropped 5 bases, with 16 bases sitting between them. Germline assignment: CDR1 MNHEY and CDR2 SMNVEV (reference sequence). CDR3 loop: CASSQGLGETGELFF. DNA for the CDR3: TGTGCCAGCAGCCAAGGCCTCGGGGAAACCGGGGAGCTGTTTTTT.

The sample holds many counts of this clonotype. At one of its ends the junction is not consistent with the germline gene, which may arise from a read error. This chain joins TRBV20-1 and TRBJ2-1; D tentatively fits TRBD1 or TRBD2 (5 bases each). Germline CDR1 and CDR2: DFQATT and SNEGSKA (reference sequence). The CDR3 loop spans 11 amino acids. As DNA, the CDR3 is TGCAGTGCCAGAGGGGACAATGAGCAGTTCTTC. Protein sequence: CSARGDNEQFF.

The table lists this clonotype with many counts. The V gene is TRBV7-9, the J gene TRBJ1-2; no clear D. This CDR3 has 17 amino acids. CDR1 and CDR2 (germline): SEHNR, FQNEAQ (reference sequence). V lost 5 bases and J lost 1, with 20 bases in between. The CDR3 protein is CASSKKDDLVYNYGYTF. The DNA of the CDR3 is TGTGCCAGCAGCAAGAAGGATGACTTGGTCTATAACTATGGCTACACCTTC.

This chain uses TRBV9 with TRBJ1-2, with D possibly matching TRBD1 (5 bases). Trimming removed 0 bases at V and 8 bases at J, with 17 bases between. Germline CDR1 and CDR2: SGDLS and YYNGEE. The CDR3 has 15 residues. This CDR3 is CASSVGPGAEGGYTF. Written as DNA, the CDR3 is TGTGCCAGCAGCGTAGGCCCCGGGGCCGAAGGAGGCTACACCTTC.

This chain joins TRBV30 and TRBJ2-2, with TRBD1 matching 8 bases. Germline V gene lookup returns CDR1 GTSNPN and CDR2 SVGIG (reference sequence). This CDR3 comprises 12 residues. Trimming removed 5 bases from V and 6 bases from J; junction bases left unmatched: 2. The DNA for the CDR3 is TGTGCCTGGGTACAGGGGGCCGGGGAGCTGTTTTTT. Its protein product is CAWVQGAGELFF.

This clonotype was detected ten times or more. The chain uses TRBV12-3 or TRBV12-4 and TRBJ2-7, with TRBD2 as a possible D gene (5 bases). The CDR3 sequence is 13 residues long. Trimming shortened V by 5 bases and J by 2 bases, and 10 bases separated the two germline ends. CDR3 DNA: TGTGCCAGCAGTCCTGGAGGAACCTACGAGCAGTACTTC. Translation gives CASSPGGTYEQYF.

This clonotype was recorded at least ten times. The chain combines TRBV6-4 with TRBJ2-3; 13 nucleotides line up with TRBD2. The V and J ends lost 6 bases and 5 bases, in that order; junction bases with no gene match: 5. CDR1 is MRHNA, CDR2 SNTAGT, per germline. The CDR3 runs 15 residues. The CDR3 DNA follows: TGTGCCAGCAGCGACGGACTAGCGGGAGTAGATACGCAGTATTTT. This encodes CASSDGLAGVDTQYF.

This clonotype has at least ten counts. This sequence joins TRBV7-2 and TRBJ2-1; a weak D match, TRBD2 (6 bases). Germline V CDR1 and CDR2: SGHTA, FQGNSA. The V and J ends lost 5 bases and 7 bases respectively, with 12 bases between them. The CDR3 is 13 residues long. The CDR3 here is CASSVESGNEQFF. The CDR3 DNA is TGTGCCAGCAGCGTAGAGAGCGGGAATGAGCAGTTCTTC.

This clonotype was seen a few times. This chain uses TRBV4-1 with TRBJ2-6; tentative D call: TRBD1 (5 bases). This CDR3 contains 19 residues. In germline, CDR1 is MGHRA, CDR2 YSYEKL. V gave up 1 base and J gave up 3 bases, with 19 bases separating them. CDR3 DNA: TGCGCCAGCAGCCAAGGCCGATTCGCCCAGGGTTATGGGGCCAACGTCCTGACTTTC. It specifies CASSQGRFAQGYGANVLTF.

The chain is built from TRBV19 and TRBJ2-1, with 8 bases lining up with TRBD2. This CDR3 is built from 16 residues. V lost 4 bases and J lost 2; bases outside the gene matches: 7. Germline CDR1 LNHDA, CDR2 SQIVND (reference sequence). The CDR3 coding sequence is TGTGCCAGTAGTACATTAGCGGGGATTGCCTACAATGAGCAGTTCTTC. This encodes CASSTLAGIAYNEQFF.

There are many counts of this clonotype. The J gene is TRBJ2-1, the V gene TRBV12-3 or TRBV12-4; TRBD2 might be the D (6 bases). The V gene lost 7 bases and the J gene lost 6 bases, with 13 bases spanning the gap. The CDR3 totals 13 residues. The DNA of the CDR3 is TGTGCCAGCACTCAAGGACTAATCAATGAGCAGTTCTTC. It translates to CASTQGLINEQFF.

This clonotype has a count of ten or more. V gene TRBV20-1 combines with J gene TRBJ2-5, with D hard to call. Germline V CDR1 and CDR2: DFQATT, SNEGSKA (reference sequence). The CDR3 spans 11 residues. The germline V and J ends were trimmed by 0 bases and 7 bases, with 6 bases remaining between them. CDR3: CSARDSGTQYF. The DNA for the CDR3 is TGCAGTGCTAGAGATTCCGGGACCCAGTACTTC.

At least ten counts were recorded for this clonotype. The rearrangement uses TRBV12-3 or TRBV12-4 and TRBJ2-1, with 11 bases identical to TRBD2. J lost 5 bases, V lost 2 bases, and 5 bases had no gene match. The CDR3 length is 16 residues. CDR3 amino acids: CASSLQGTSGHNEQFF. In DNA, the CDR3 is TGTGCCAGCAGTTTACAGGGGACTAGCGGACACAATGAGCAGTTCTTC.

This clonotype appeared many times. The chain is built from TRBV18 and TRBJ2-1; 8 nucleotides agree with TRBD2. Germline values: CDR1 KGHSH, CDR2 LQKENI. The length of the CDR3 is 17 residues. Germline trimming cut 6 bases from V and 1 base from J; bases unmatched to any gene: 11. CDR3 sequence: CASSPRAGGRSYNEQFF. CDR3 DNA: TGTGCCAGCTCCCCCCGGGCGGGGGGTAGGTCCTACAATGAGCAGTTCTTC.

The J gene is TRBJ2-2, the V gene TRBV15, with TRBD2 matching over 7 bases. This CDR3 comprises 18 residues. With V trimmed by 0 bases and J by 6 bases, 13 bases remained unmatched. Germline V gene lookup returns CDR1 LNHNV and CDR2 YYDKDF (reference sequence). The CDR3 DNA reads as TGTGCCACCAGCAGAGATGGGGGGGAGGCCAGAGAATCCGGGGAGCTGTTTTTT. This encodes CATSRDGGEARESGELFF.

In its sample, this clonotype was seen many times. The V gene is TRBV7-9, the J gene TRBJ1-1; 7 bases match TRBD1. Trimming took 4 bases from V and 9 from J; bases not matched to a gene: 5. The CDR3 runs to 12 residues. Germline CDR1 is SEHNR and CDR2 is FQNEAQ (reference sequence). The CDR3 coding sequence is TGTGCCAGCAGCTGGACAGGATCTCAAGCTTTCTTT. This codes for CASSWTGSQAFF.

This clonotype has at least ten counts. The J gene is TRBJ2-7, the V gene TRBV7-9; perhaps D is TRBD1 or TRBD2 (6 bases each). Germline lookup yields CDR1 SEHNR and CDR2 FQNEAQ (reference sequence). This CDR3 region has 14 residues. The V end was cut by 4 bases, the J end by 2 bases, with 12 bases between. In DNA form, the CDR3 reads TGTGCCAGCAGCTACGGGGGCAATCCCTACGAGCAGTACTTC. Its translation: CASSYGGNPYEQYF.

The rearrangement links TRBV19 to TRBJ2-1; 7 nucleotides match TRBD2. CDR3 length equals 15 residues. The germline V gene has CDR1 LNHDA and CDR2 SQIVND (reference sequence). V was pared by 7 bases and J by 7 bases, with 13 bases of the junction left unmatched. As DNA, the CDR3 is TGTGCCAGTACCACCCCCTCTAGCGGTCGGAATGAGCAGTTCTTC. This translates into CASTTPSSGRNEQFF. Full variable domain (outside the CDR3, taken from reference TRBV19 and TRBJ2-1): DGGITQSPKYLFRKEGQNVTLSCEQNLNHDAMYWYRQDPGQGLRLIYYSQIVNDFQKGDIAEGYSVSREKKESFPLTVTSAQKNPTAFYLCASTTPSSGRNEQFFGPGTRLTVL.